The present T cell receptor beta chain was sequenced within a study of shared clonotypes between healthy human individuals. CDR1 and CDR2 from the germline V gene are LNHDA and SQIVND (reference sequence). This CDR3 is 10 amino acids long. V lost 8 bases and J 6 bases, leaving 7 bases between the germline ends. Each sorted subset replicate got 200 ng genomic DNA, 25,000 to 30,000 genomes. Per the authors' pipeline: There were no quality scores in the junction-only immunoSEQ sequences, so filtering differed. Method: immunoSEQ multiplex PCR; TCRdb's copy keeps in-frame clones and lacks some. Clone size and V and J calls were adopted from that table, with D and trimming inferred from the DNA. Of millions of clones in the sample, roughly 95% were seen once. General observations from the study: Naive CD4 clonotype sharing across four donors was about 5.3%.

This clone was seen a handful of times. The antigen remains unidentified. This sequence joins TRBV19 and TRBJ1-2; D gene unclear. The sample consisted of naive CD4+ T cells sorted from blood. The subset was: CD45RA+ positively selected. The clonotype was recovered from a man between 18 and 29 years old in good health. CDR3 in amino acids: CASGLDGYTF. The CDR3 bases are TGTGCCAGTGGGCTAGATGGCTACACCTTC.